The TCR beta chain described here comes from a study of T cells in Graves' hyperthyroidism and ophthalmopathy. Using RNA transcripts as the source, TCR beta CDR3 regions were amplified. The HTBI primer set drove a first-round RT-PCR of the TCR CDR3. From the multiplex PCR reads, TCRdb called clonotypes with MiXCR, one entry per CDR3 protein. This repertoire shows under 350,000 distinct CDR3 sequences, over 15% found once; its top ten account for about 51%. This clonotype was counted at least ten times. V was clipped by 6 bases and J by 3 bases, with 18 bases between them. CDR1 and CDR2 (germline): MNHNS, SASEGT. The CDR3 has 16 amino acids.

The TCR comes from a woman aged 60 to 75 with Graves' ophthalmopathy. The specimen sequenced was blood. The J gene is TRBJ1-5, the V gene TRBV6-1; the D gene is possibly TRBD1 (5 bases). The CDR3: CASRNVVGTFNQPQHF. The CDR3 nucleotides are TGTGCCAGCAGGAACGTCGTTGGGACGTTCAATCAGCCCCAGCATTTT.